Included here is one T cell receptor (beta chain) sequence, with context. Preparation of the TCRbeta library was carried out with unique molecular identifiers. TCRdb called the PCR reads again in MiXCR, with one record for every CDR3 protein. The data contain more than 300,000 distinct CDR3 sequences, around 15% of them singletons. This sample stems from a study of T-cell reconstitution after alpha-beta-depleted transplantation in children. The material was PBMCs, mostly from graft donor cells, obtained 360 days after TCRalphabeta/CD19-depleted stem cell transplant. This TCR was sampled from a male patient aged 2 to 10 who had a stem cell transplant for acute lymphoblastic leukemia, so the T cells may come from the graft donor.

The CDR3 loop is CASSLVGRGTYEQYF. In DNA form, the CDR3 reads TGTGCCAGCAGCTTAGTCGGGCGGGGTACCTACGAGCAGTACTTC. This chain uses TRBV13 with TRBJ2-7, with a possible D match to TRBD2 (6 bases). Looked up from germline, CDR1 is PRHDT and CDR2 is FYEKMQ (reference sequence). This CDR3 has 15 residues. V lost 1 base, J lost 2 bases, and 12 bases lay in between.